What follows is one T cell receptor beta chain and its context. Genomic DNA was the PCR template. A primer set of 30 forward and 13 reverse primers amplified the CDR3. TCRdb recomputed calls from the multiplex PCR reads with MiXCR, one row per CDR3 protein. The sample carries 250,000 or so distinct CDR3 sequences, roughly 50% recorded once. These data come from a study of type 1 and type 2 diabetes patients. The CDR3 totals 11 residues. V was shortened by 5 bases and J by 1 base, with 2 bases between the two germline ends. The germline gives CDR1 MDHEN, CDR2 SYDVKM. The rearrangement uses TRBV28 and TRBJ1-1; no reliable D call. The TCR was taken from a man between 18 and 35 years old with type 2 diabetes. Input material: peripheral blood mononuclear cells (PBMCs). The CDR3 here is CASSENTEAFF. DNA for the CDR3: TGTGCCAGCAGTGAGAACACTGAAGCTTTCTTT.